Listed below are T cell receptor beta chains from one sample, sequenced in a study of shared clonotypes between healthy human individuals. Produced via immunoSEQ multiplex PCR; TCRdb's table is partial and in-frame only. The table records around 610,000 clones, 96% of them present only once. The sequenced sample was naive CD8+ T cells sorted from blood. The receptor source for this set is a woman aged 25 to 39 in good health. Both conserved end residues are part of each CDR3. Each record gives: J gene, V gene, D gene, clone size, CDR3 DNA, CDR3 protein. D genes are given only for firm matches. A clone size is listed for some rows: how often the clone was seen (once, few, many), or a class if it is expanded.

>TRBJ2-7|TRBV7-9|-|-
TGTGCCAGCAGCTTAGCGCTCGGCGGTGAGCAGTACTTC
CASSLALGGEQYF
>TRBJ1-3|TRBV7-2|-|once
TGTGCCAGCAGCTTAGTGGGCCACGAGAGATCTGGAAACACCATATATTTT
CASSLVGHERSGNTIYF
>TRBJ1-2|TRBV5-4|TRBD1|-
TGTGCCAGCAGCTTGGGCTCACCGGGACAGGGGGGCTATGGCTACACCTTC
CASSLGSPGQGGYGYTF
>TRBJ1-5|TRBV27|TRBD1|-
TGTGCCAGCAGGTCAGGGGGGGCAGCCCAGCATTTT
CASRSGGAAQHF
>TRBJ2-7|TRBV19|TRBD1|-
TGTGCCAGTAGTTCCTGGGACAGGAGCATCTACGAGCAGTACTTC
CASSSWDRSIYEQYF
>TRBJ1-2|TRBV11-2|TRBD1|-
TGTGCCAGCAGTTTTGGACAGGGGGTAAGGATTGATGGCTACACCTTC
CASSFGQGVRIDGYTF
>TRBJ2-7|TRBV9|TRBD2|-
TGTGCCAGCAGCGTAGGAACCCAGCGGGAGCAAACCTACGAGCAGTACTTC
CASSVGTQREQTYEQYF
>TRBJ2-7|TRBV19|-|-
TGTGCCAGTAGTATTTCCGCACACCCGCCCTACGAGCAGTACTTC
CASSISAHPPYEQYF
>TRBJ2-3|TRBV30|TRBD2|-
TGTGCCTGGAGTTCCCTAGGGACTAGCGGGGTTACCATCACAGATACGCAGTATTTT
CAWSSLGTSGVTITDTQYF
>TRBJ2-1|TRBV2|-|once
TGTGCCAGCAGTGAAGTATCGAATACCTACAATGAGCAGTTCTTC
CASSEVSNTYNEQFF
>TRBJ2-1|TRBV6-6|TRBD1|-
TGTGCCAGCAGTGAGACAGGGGGGACCTACAATGAGCAGTTCTTC
CASSETGGTYNEQFF
>TRBJ2-2|TRBV4-1|-|-
TGCGCCAGCAGCCAAGATAGGACCTCGACCGGGGAGCTGTTTTTT
CASSQDRTSTGELFF
>TRBJ2-7|TRBV27|TRBD2|-
TGTGCCACCGCAACTAGCGGTTATTCCTACGAGCAGTACTTC
CATATSGYSYEQYF
>TRBJ1-3|TRBV5-6|-|-
TGTGCCAGCTCACGGGGAAACACCATATATTTT
CASSRGNTIYF
>TRBJ1-4|TRBV27|-|-
TGTGCCAGCAGTTTTTCGGGAGTGCTTAATGAAAAACTGTTTTTT
CASSFSGVLNEKLFF
>TRBJ2-7|TRBV4-1|-|-
TGCGCCAGCAGCCAAGAAGGGACTTACTACGAGCAGTACTTC
CASSQEGTYYEQYF
>TRBJ1-2|TRBV4-1|-|-
TGCGCCAGCAGCCAAGAAGACGGTGGGACGTACGGCTACACCTTC
CASSQEDGGTYGYTF
>TRBJ2-7|TRBV5-1|TRBD1|-
TGCGCCAGCAGCTTGGCGGGGACAGGGTTGATGGGGGAGCAGTACTTC
CASSLAGTGLMGEQYF
>TRBJ2-1|TRBV5-6|-|once
TGTGCCAGCAGCTTAGGAAGGCCCAATGAGCAGTTCTTC
CASSLGRPNEQFF
>TRBJ2-1|TRBV28|-|-
TGTGCCAGCAGTCTAGACGGCTACAATGAGCAGTTCTTC
CASSLDGYNEQFF
>TRBJ2-3|TRBV5-1|-|-
TGCGCCAGCAGCTTGCTAGGGTCGGCAGATACGCAGTATTTT
CASSLLGSADTQYF
>TRBJ1-1|TRBV2|-|-
TGTGCCAGCAGGGGCCTCTTGGCTGAAGCTTTCTTT
CASRGLLAEAFF
>TRBJ1-5|TRBV11-2|-|once
TGTGCCAGCAGCCCGACAAGCAATCAGCCCCAGCATTTT
CASSPTSNQPQHF
>TRBJ2-3|TRBV7-3|TRBD1|-
TGTGCCAGCAGTGGACAGGGAGCAGATACGCAGTATTTT
CASSGQGADTQYF
>TRBJ2-7|TRBV30|-|-
TGTGCCTGGAGTGGTTTTGGGGGGTCCTACGAGCAGTACTTC
CAWSGFGGSYEQYF
>TRBJ2-1|TRBV28|-|-
TGTGCCAGCAGTTTAGGGGGAGGCTCCTACAATGAGCAGTTCTTC
CASSLGGGSYNEQFF
>TRBJ2-1|TRBV27|-|once
TGTGCCAGCAGTTTATCGGAACCCGGCCCCTACAATGAGCAGTTCTTC
CASSLSEPGPYNEQFF
>TRBJ2-7|TRBV11-2|-|-
TGTGCCAGCAGCTTGGGTTTGATCGGCGACTACGAGCAGTACTTC
CASSLGLIGDYEQYF
>TRBJ2-2|TRBV4-1|-|-
TGCGCCAGCAGCCAAAACCCCGGGGAGCTGTTTTTT
CASSQNPGELFF
>TRBJ2-1|TRBV28|-|-
TGTGCCAGCAGTTTCGGAGCGGATGTTGCGTTCTTC
CASSFGADVAFF
>TRBJ1-5|TRBV2|-|-
TGTGCCAGCGGGGACGGAGGTAGAACTGGCAATCAGCCCCAGCATTTT
CASGDGGRTGNQPQHF
>TRBJ1-1|TRBV28|TRBD1|-
TGTGCCAGCAGTCAGGACAGGGGGATTAACACTGAAGCTTTCTTT
CASSQDRGINTEAFF
>TRBJ2-7|TRBV4-1|-|-
TGCGCCAGCAGCCAAGAGGGCTCCGAGCAGTACTTC
CASSQEGSEQYF
>TRBJ2-7|TRBV6-1|-|-
TGTGCCAGCAGTGAATGGGCTTACTACGAGCAGTACTTC
CASSEWAYYEQYF
>TRBJ2-5|TRBV7-8|-|-
TGTGCCAGCAGCTCGTGGACAGAGCCCCAGTGGCAAGAGACCCAGTACTTC
CASSSWTEPQWQETQYF
>TRBJ1-1|TRBV27|-|-
TGTGCCAGCTCCGCCCCCCAGTTGAACACTGAAGCTTTCTTT
CASSAPQLNTEAFF
>TRBJ2-1|TRBV9|TRBD1|-
TGTGCCAGCAGCTCACGGACAGGGCACTACAATGAGCAGTTCTTC
CASSSRTGHYNEQFF
>TRBJ2-2|TRBV6-5|-|once
TGTGCCAGCAGCGCAGAGTCCGGGGAGCTGTTTTTT
CASSAESGELFF
>TRBJ1-1|TRBV30|-|-
TGTGCCTGGAGTCTCAACACTGAAGCTTTCTTT
CAWSLNTEAFF
>TRBJ2-2|TRBV4-1|TRBD2|-
TGCGCCAGCAGTGCGGGGGGGAACACCGGGGAGCTGTTTTTT
CASSAGGNTGELFF
>TRBJ1-1|TRBV4-2|-|-
TGTGCCAGCACCGGAACGAGGGGGAGGGACACTGAAGCTTTCTTT
CASTGTRGRDTEAFF
>TRBJ1-1|TRBV13|-|few
TGTGCCAGCAGCTTAGGCGGGACTTCCCGGGACACTGAAGCTTTCTTT
CASSLGGTSRDTEAFF
>TRBJ2-7|TRBV9|TRBD2|-
TGTGCCAGCAGCCTAAGCGGGGGAGCCTCCTACGAGCAGTACTTC
CASSLSGGASYEQYF
>TRBJ2-3|TRBV6-1|TRBD2|-
TGTGCCAGCAGTGAAGGTATTAGCGGGGCCAGCACAGATACGCAGTATTTT
CASSEGISGASTDTQYF
>TRBJ1-5|TRBV19|-|-
TGTGCCAGTAGAACAGGGTATAGCAATCAGCCCCAGCATTTT
CASRTGYSNQPQHF
>TRBJ1-1|TRBV6-1|-|-
TGTGCCAGCAGTGAATTCTCGGCCGAGAACACTGAAGCTTTCTTT
CASSEFSAENTEAFF
>TRBJ2-5|TRBV4-1|-|-
TGCGCCAGCAGCCAACGGGCAGGGACTCAAGAGACCCAGTACTTC
CASSQRAGTQETQYF
>TRBJ1-3|TRBV28|TRBD1|-
TGTGCCAGCAGTTTTGCGACAGGGGCGACTGGAAACACCATATATTTT
CASSFATGATGNTIYF
>TRBJ2-7|TRBV13|TRBD2|-
TGTGCCAGCAGCTCCTTCTCGGTAGCGGGGGACTACGAGCAGTACTTC
CASSSFSVAGDYEQYF
>TRBJ1-1|TRBV28|-|-
TGTGCCAGCAGTTTTCGGGGTTCCACTGAAGCTTTCTTT
CASSFRGSTEAFF
>TRBJ2-1|TRBV9|-|-
TGTGCCAGCAGCGCCGACCTAGGCGAGCAGTTCTTC
CASSADLGEQFF
>TRBJ2-2|TRBV30|TRBD2|-
TGTGCCGGGGCCGGGACTAGTGCCGGGGAGCTGTTTTTT
CAGAGTSAGELFF
>TRBJ1-1|TRBV10-1|TRBD1|-
TGCGCCTCTCAACCCCGCCACAGGGGGAGCACTGAAGCTTTCTTT
CASQPRHRGSTEAFF
>TRBJ1-5|TRBV5-6|-|-
TGTGCCAGCAGCTTGGCCGGGGGGGCCCAGCATTTT
CASSLAGGAQHF
>TRBJ2-1|TRBV29-1|-|-
TGCAGCGTTGAGGGCAGCGGCTCCTACAATGAGCAGTTCTTC
CSVEGSGSYNEQFF
>TRBJ2-7|TRBV28|-|-
TGTGCCAGCAGTCCGGCTACCTACGAGCAGTACTTC
CASSPATYEQYF
>TRBJ2-1|TRBV20-1|-|-
TGCAGTGCCGCTTACAATGAGCAGTTCTTC
CSAAYNEQFF
>TRBJ1-2|TRBV19|-|once
TGTGCCAGTCAGACACTACTAGACACGTCAAACTATGGCTACACCTTC
CASQTLLDTSNYGYTF
>TRBJ1-2|TRBV13|-|-
TGTGCCAGCAGCTTAGCCGTAACAGGCCTGCACACCTTC
CASSLAVTGLHTF